These 6 T cell receptor beta chains share one sample of origin, sequenced in a study of identical twins. TCRdb used MiXCR to reprocess the 5' RACE reads, holding one entry per CDR3 protein. The sample shows 500,000 to 700,000 distinct CDR3 sequences, just over 7% of them seen only once. The same data also went into a second study, on yellow fever vaccine responses in identical twins.

The sample taken for sequencing was PBMCs. These TCRs come from a woman under 30 in good health.

This clonotype was counted ten times or more. CDR3 protein: CASSLEGLAGHSNTGELFF. For the CDR3, the DNA is TGCGCCAGCAGCTTGGAGGGACTAGCGGGACACTCCAACACCGGGGAGCTGTTTTTT. The chain employs TRBV5-1 and TRBJ2-2, with 13 bases aligning to TRBD2. Trimming removed 0 bases from V and 2 bases from J; junction bases left unmatched: 7. Germline V gene sequence: CDR1 SGHRS, CDR2 YFSETQ. The CDR3 length is 19 residues.

This clonotype came up many times. The chain joins TRBV7-9 to TRBJ2-1; TRBD2 matches 9 bases. Trimming at V came to 5 bases and at J to 7 bases, leaving 12 bases not matched to a gene. The CDR3 totals 16 residues. Looked up from germline, CDR1 is SEHNR and CDR2 is FQNEAQ (reference sequence). CDR3 in amino acids: CASSPPGWAGGNEQFF. Here the CDR3 DNA reads TGTGCCAGCAGCCCCCCCGGATGGGCGGGAGGGAATGAGCAGTTCTTC.

The table lists this clonotype with a few counts. This chain uses TRBV15 with TRBJ2-1; TRBD1 matches 7 bases. Germline V gene data show CDR1 as LNHNV and CDR2 as YYDKDF (reference sequence). The CDR3 has 17 residues. V trimming: 1 base; J trimming: 5 bases; junction bases outside the gene matches: 11. The CDR3 loop is CATSRVGVGQVDNEQFF. The CDR3, as DNA: TGTGCCACCAGCAGAGTGGGGGTTGGACAGGTCGACAATGAGCAGTTCTTC.

This clonotype was seen at least ten times. This chain joins TRBV21-1 and TRBJ1-2; the D segment call TRBD1 is taken from the table without a DNA check. TRBV21-1 is listed as a pseudogene. This CDR3 is 14 amino acids long. CDR3 coding DNA: TGTGCCAGCTTTAGATCCCGGGACAGGGTGCTAGATACCTTC. This gives the protein CASFRSRDRVLDTF.

This clonotype was picked up many times. CDR3 sequence (DNA): TGCAGCGTTGGATTGACAGGGAATGTGGAGACCCAGTACTTC. Protein: CSVGLTGNVETQYF. The chain uses TRBV29-1 and TRBJ2-5; 7 nucleotides align to TRBD1. The germline V gene has CDR1 SQVTM and CDR2 ANQGSEA. With 4 bases clipped from V and 5 bases from J, the junction kept 10 bases outside the gene matches. This CDR3 has 14 residues.

This clonotype was observed a handful of times. The rearrangement links TRBV11-2 to TRBJ2-1; 7 bases map to TRBD1. Trimming cost V 3 bases and J 4 bases; bases outside gene matches: 12. The CDR3 consists of 17 residues. Germline V gene sequence: CDR1 SGHAT, CDR2 FQNNGV. Written as DNA, the CDR3 is TGTGCCAGCAGCTTTGATTGGGGGACAGCAAAATACAATGAGCAGTTCTTC. Encoded protein: CASSFDWGTAKYNEQFF.